This TCR beta chain stems from a study of Ad26.COV2.S vaccination and SARS-CoV-2 variants (TCRdb year 2021). At the level of the whole study: Vaccine-arm donors came from COV1001, a multicentre, randomized, double-blind, placebo-controlled phase I-IIa trial of Ad26.COV2.S in healthy adults. The TCR-sequenced set comprised around 32 samples: some 20 Ad26.COV2.S vaccine recipients, 5 placebo recipients and 8 SARS-CoV-2 convalescent individuals. Ad26.COV2.S was administered intramuscularly at 5 x 10^10 or 1 x 10^11 viral particles, either as a single shot or as two shots given 56 days apart. TCRbeta repertoire sequencing served as the tool for gauging how specific and how broad the SARS-CoV-2-reactive T cell receptors were following Ad26.COV2.S vaccination. Blinding of investigators to trial group allocation was maintained during experiments and outcome assessment. Trial participants were randomized into five groups of five: low-dose or high-dose Ad26.COV2.S given once or twice, or placebo on both occasions.

TCRbeta CDR3 regions were sequenced with the immunoSEQ Assay. After extraction, genomic DNA underwent amplification by bias-controlled multiplex PCR, followed by high-throughput sequencing. The authors processed their data as follows. To quantify the absolute abundance of every unique TCRbeta CDR3 region, sequences were collapsed and filtered. T cell fraction was estimated by normalizing TCRbeta template counts to usable DNA, with usable DNA measured through amplification of reference genes found in all nucleated cells. Repertoire TCRs were annotated as SARS-CoV-2-specific when V gene, CDR3 amino acid sequence and J gene were exactly matched to a known reactive TCR set. The reference SARS-CoV-2 TCR set was obtained from MIRA and was filtered for enrichment in COVID-19-positive ImmuneCODE repertoires, whereby public or cross-reactive TCRs were removed. Using the MIRA antigens, annotated TCRs were further analysed by specific ORF or by position within an ORF. Breadth was defined as annotated unique rearrangements over total unique productive rearrangements; depth was the summed frequency of those rearrangements. Two-sided Wilcoxon rank-sum tests were used to compare TCR breadth between groups. TCRdb provides this immuneACCESS table in a form limited to in-frame rearrangements. Some clones are lacking; in checked studies, under half of them reflect an unresolved V gene, and why the rest are absent is not known. That table gives V, J and clone size, and the DNA gave D and trimming. For this sample the table gives 250,000 or so clones, of which about 83% were detected only once. The ten biggest clones cover roughly 3% of the sample.

Overall results and qualifications from the work: The study was not powered to compare responses between vaccine doses or regimens. The authors noted that total T cell responses may have been underestimated by the TCR breadth and depth analyses. After vaccination, substantial breadth of spike-specific CD8+ and CD4+ T cell responses was reported. Vaccine and placebo recipients had similar non-spike TCR breadth, a finding consistent with the vaccine containing only spike. Ad26.COV2.S recipients had higher spike-specific TCR breadth than placebo recipients (P = 0.0014).

Taken with the paper, the label for treatment or condition translates to: around 19 received Ad26.COV2.S at low or high dose, single or two shots; about 5 received placebo; per-sample allocation not given. For vaccine and placebo recipients, the sequenced repertoires came from samples collected on day 63 after the first injection. Cohort 1b enrolled 25 adults aged 18-55 years at a single site in Boston, USA, between 29 July and 7 August 2020. Ad26.COV2.S was a replication-incompetent adenovirus type 26 vector expressing a prefusion-stabilized SARS-CoV-2 spike protein from the original Wuhan strain. Comments on this clone: This receptor's antigen is unknown. Per-base quality was not reported, and no clone a single base away is much larger than it.

Germline trimming: 7 bases from V, 0 bases from J; junction bases outside gene matches: 4. In the germline V gene, CDR1 corresponds to LGHNA and CDR2 to YSLEER. Reading from cysteine to phenylalanine, the CDR3 counts 16 amino acids. Only CDR3 DNA is held: 48 bases, read in frame from base 1. The V gene is TRBV4-3 and the J gene is TRBJ2-6, with TRBD2 matching 9 junction bases. This sample comprised peripheral blood, obtained in a trial of Ad26.COV2.S vaccine versus placebo. This receptor was obtained from a person between 18 and 60 years old who received the Ad26.COV2.S COVID-19 vaccine or a placebo. For the CDR3, the sequence is CASKGGGVSGANVLTF. In nucleotides, the sequence is TGCGCCAGCAAAGGCGGGGGGGTCTCTGGGGCCAACGTCCTGACTTTC.